These 10 T cell receptor beta chains originate from one sample sequenced in a study of T-cell reconstitution after alpha-beta-depleted transplantation in children (TCRdb year 2016). The library was made by PCR. The sequencer listed for this sample is Illumina HiSeq 2500. TCR libraries were prepared with molecular barcoding, using unique molecular identifiers to normalize TCRbeta repertoire quantification. TCRdb reworked the public reads: Q25 trimming with fastp, MiXCR clone assembly, productive beta chains retained. CDR3 protein sequences are deduplicated, and each keeps its most common genes and DNA. In this sample the table shows 200,000 to 250,000 distinct CDR3 sequences, about 12% of which occur a single time. The top ten clones comprise around 2.5% of the sample. This specimen was PBMCs from the stem cell graft donor, taken from the stem cell graft. These receptors all stem from a human donor who donated a stem cell graft to a child with acute lymphoblastic leukemia.

This clonotype was seen at least ten times. The chain has TRBV11-2 and TRBJ2-5, with D possibly being TRBD2 (5 bases). The germline V and J ends were trimmed by 3 bases and 5 bases, with 16 bases remaining between them. Per the germline V gene, CDR1 is SGHAT and CDR2 is FQNNGV. This CDR3 has 15 residues. DNA of the CDR3: TGTGCCAGCAGCTTGGATAACGGGGAGAGTGAGACCCAGTACTTC. Translated: CASSLDNGESETQYF.

The chain carries TRBV5-1 and TRBJ1-2; D is unclear. The germline V and J ends were trimmed by 6 bases and 0 bases, with 6 bases remaining between them. The V gene's germline CDR1 is SGHRS and CDR2 YFSETQ. This CDR3 contains 12 residues. The CDR3 coding sequence is TGCGCCAGCACAGATTCTAACTATGGCTACACCTTC. This gives the protein CASTDSNYGYTF.

Ten or more counts support this clonotype. The genes are TRBV6-2 or TRBV6-3 and TRBJ1-2; D call uncertain. The CDR3 runs 14 residues. Germline CDR1 reads MNHEY; CDR2 reads SVGEGT. Trimming shortened V by 6 bases and J by 4 bases, and 15 bases separated the two germline ends. The CDR3: CASRYLEAAYGYTF. The CDR3, as DNA: TGTGCCAGCAGATACCTCGAGGCCGCCTATGGCTACACCTTC.

There are many counts of this clonotype. The V call is TRBV29-1, the J call TRBJ1-2; 7 bases line up with TRBD1. The germline CDR1 and CDR2 sequences are SQVTM and ANQGSEA. The CDR3 runs to 13 residues. With 6 bases clipped from V and 1 base from J, the junction kept 5 bases outside the gene matches. The CDR3 DNA reads as TGCAGCGTGACAGGGCGAGTTAACTATGGCTACACCTTC. It translates to CSVTGRVNYGYTF.

This clonotype appeared a few times. V is TRBV7-9 and J is TRBJ2-1; 8 bases are a match to TRBD1. The V segment lost 6 bases and the J segment 9 bases; nucleotides outside the gene matches: 10. The V gene's germline CDR1 is SEHNR and CDR2 FQNEAQ (reference sequence). The CDR3 is 14 amino acids. In DNA, the CDR3 is TGTGCCAGCAGGCCGCAGGGGGCTTTGGGTGAGCAGTTCTTC. Translated, it gives CASRPQGALGEQFF.

This clonotype came up many times. This chain uses TRBV20-1 with TRBJ2-3; D unclear. V lost 3 bases and J lost 6, with 16 bases in between. This CDR3 contains 14 residues. Germline V lookup: CDR1 DFQATT, CDR2 SNEGSKA (reference sequence). In nucleotides, the CDR3 is TGCAGTGCTAGTAAGTCAGTGGCCACGGATACGCAGTATTTT. Translated: CSASKSVATDTQYF.

This clonotype has ten or more counts. The genes are TRBV5-1 and TRBJ2-1; TRBD1 is a possible D gene (5 bases). With 0 bases removed from V and 6 bases from J, the gap between germline ends came to 16 bases. The germline gives CDR1 SGHRS, CDR2 YFSETQ. This CDR3 contains 16 residues. The CDR3 is CASSLEGVGLSNEQFF. The CDR3 coding sequence is TGCGCCAGCAGCTTGGAAGGGGTTGGGTTGAGCAATGAGCAGTTCTTC.

This clonotype was seen repeatedly, ten times or more. This chain joins TRBV7-9 and TRBJ1-6; the D gene is possibly TRBD1 (6 bases). V was cut by 0 bases and J by 15 bases, with 15 bases left in between. The CDR3 has 14 amino acids. Germline-derived CDR1 and CDR2 are SEHNR and FQNEAQ (reference sequence). The CDR3 region is CASSLAGSEGVLHF. CDR3 DNA sequence: TGTGCCAGCAGCTTAGCGGGATCCGAGGGGGTCCTCCACTTT.

To note about this clonotype: This clone may be a read error of a much larger clone one base away. The V call is TRBV20-1, the J call TRBJ2-7; 9 nucleotides match TRBD1. The CDR3 loop spans 13 amino acids. Germline CDR1 and CDR2: DFQATT and SNEGSKA (reference sequence). The CDR3 sequence is CNAPDRGTYEQYF. The DNA for the CDR3 is TGCAATGCGCCGGACAGGGGAACCTACGAGCAGTACTTC.

This clonotype occurred many times. The chain recombines TRBV25-1 with TRBJ2-3, with a possible D match to TRBD2 (5 bases). The V and J ends lost 6 bases and 7 bases respectively, with 11 bases between them. Germline loops: CDR1 MGHDK, CDR2 SYGVNS. CDR3 size: 12 residues. The CDR3 DNA reads as TGTGCCAGCAGGGCCGGGATGAATACGCAGTATTTT. Amino acids: CASRAGMNTQYF.